These 22 T cell receptor beta chains were all obtained from the same sample, sequenced in a study of blood T cell repertoires in COVID-19. Data came from immunoSEQ multiplex PCR; TCRdb stores just in-frame clones and leaves some out. This table holds fewer than 250,000 clones, about 88% found once. Sequenced material: peripheral blood. Receptors originate from a man in his forties with acute or convalescent COVID-19.

This clone was seen only a few times. The chain carries TRBV7-9 and TRBJ1-1; D uncertain. V gave up 10 bases and J gave up 1 base, with 10 bases separating them. The germline gives CDR1 SEHNR, CDR2 FQNEAQ (reference sequence). The CDR3 is 12 amino acids. For the CDR3, the DNA is TGTGCCATCCTTAAATGGAACACTGAAGCTTTCTTT. Protein sequence: CAILKWNTEAFF.

The rearrangement links TRBV19 to TRBJ1-5; tentative D call: TRBD1 (6 bases). Trimming took off 4 bases at V and 3 bases at J, with 7 bases between the two ends. Germline V CDR1 and CDR2: LNHDA, SQIVND (reference sequence). CDR3 length: 13 residues. The CDR3 region has the DNA TGTGCCAGTAGTAGGGACAACAATCAGCCCCAGCATTTT. Residues: CASSRDNNQPQHF.

The rearrangement joins TRBV19 to TRBJ2-3, with 7 bases aligning to TRBD1. Trimming at V came to 6 bases and at J to 4 bases, leaving 10 bases not matched to a gene. The CDR3 totals 15 residues. The germline gives CDR1 LNHDA, CDR2 SQIVND (reference sequence). The CDR3 DNA follows: TGTGCCAGTAGGGATAGACAGGGTGGTCCAGATACGCAGTATTTT. Amino acids: CASRDRQGGPDTQYF.

There are a few counts of this clone. The J gene is TRBJ2-5, the V gene TRBV5-6, with 9 nucleotides matching TRBD1. The CDR3 is 15 amino acids. Losses at the gene ends were 4 bases for V and 5 bases for J; bases not matched to a gene: 9. Germline V gives CDR1 SGHDT, CDR2 YYEEEE. CDR3: CASSGYRGQGETQYF. The CDR3 DNA reads TGTGCCAGCAGCGGTTACAGGGGGCAGGGGGAGACCCAGTACTTC.

The rearrangement links TRBV10-3 to TRBJ1-2; D not resolved. This CDR3 has 12 amino acids. Between the trimmed V and J ends, which lost 3 bases and 2 bases, there was a span of 4 bases. Germline values: CDR1 ENHRY, CDR2 SYGVKD. This CDR3 is CAISDGNYGYTF. The CDR3, as DNA: TGTGCCATCAGTGACGGGAACTATGGCTACACCTTC.

The chain is built from TRBV6-5 and TRBJ1-2; tentative D call: TRBD1 (5 bases). The CDR3 consists of 13 residues. Germline lookup yields CDR1 MNHEY and CDR2 SVGAGI. V lost 6 bases and J lost 6, with 14 bases in between. CDR3 residues: CASSLRAGDGYTF. As DNA, the CDR3 is TGTGCCAGCAGCCTCAGGGCGGGAGATGGCTACACCTTC.

The sample holds a few counts of this clone. The chain employs TRBV5-1 and TRBJ1-1; 8 bases match TRBD1. V lost 4 bases and J lost 0; bases outside the gene matches: 8. CDR1 and CDR2 (germline): SGHRS, YFSETQ. CDR3 size: 16 residues. The CDR3: CASSLGTGSLNTEAFF. CDR3 nucleotide sequence: TGCGCCAGCAGCCTAGGGACAGGATCTCTGAACACTGAAGCTTTCTTT.

CDR3 nucleotides: TGTGCCAGCAGAAGAGCCGGGACTAGCGACACCGGGGAGCTGTTTTTT. It codes for CASRRAGTSDTGELFF. The gene calls are TRBV5-4 and TRBJ2-2; TRBD2 agrees at 10 bases. Trimming cost V 5 bases and J 3 bases; bases outside gene matches: 7. The length of the CDR3 is 16 residues. Germline assignment: CDR1 SGHNT and CDR2 YYREEE (reference sequence). The full variable domain, completed using reference TRBV5-4 and TRBJ2-2, is ETGVTQSPTHLIKTRGQQVTLRCSSQSGHNTVSWYQQALGQGPQFIFQYYREEENGRGNFPPRFSGLQFPNYSSELNVNALELDDSALYLCASRRAGTSDTGELFFGEGSRLTVL.

CDR3 loop: CASSLRNEQFF. As DNA, the CDR3 is TGTGCCAGCAGTTTACGCAATGAGCAGTTCTTC. J is TRBJ2-1 and V is TRBV28, with D hard to call. Trimming stripped 2 bases from V and 6 bases from J, with 2 bases between. Germline loops: CDR1 MDHEN, CDR2 SYDVKM. The CDR3 spans 11 residues.

V gene TRBV5-6 combines with J gene TRBJ2-3; D might be TRBD2 (6 bases). The CDR3 sequence is 15 residues long. The V end was cut by 4 bases, the J end by 4 bases, with 16 bases between. Per the germline V gene, CDR1 is SGHDT and CDR2 is YYEEEE. The DNA of the CDR3 is TGTGCCAGCAGCCGAGGGGACTTGGTCGCAGATACGCAGTATTTT. Translated, it gives CASSRGDLVADTQYF. Based on the CDR3 plus reference TRBV5-6 and TRBJ2-3, the full variable domain is DAGVTQSPTHLIKTRGQQVTLRCSPKSGHDTVSWYQQALGQGPQFIFQYYEEEERQRGNFPDRFSGHQFPNYSSELNVNALLLGDSALYLCASSRGDLVADTQYFGPGTRLTVL.

V is TRBV7-3 and J is TRBJ2-5, with TRBD1 matching over 10 bases. CDR3 length equals 15 residues. J gave up 4 bases and V 3 bases, and 5 bases lay outside the gene matches. Germline values: CDR1 SGHTA, CDR2 FQGTGA. The CDR3 DNA is TGTGCCAGCAGCTTGGGACAGGGGTTGGGAGAGACCCAGTACTTC. Translation gives CASSLGQGLGETQYF.

The rearrangement joins TRBV7-9 to TRBJ1-3; no definite D call. The V end was cut by 1 base, the J end by 4 bases, with 8 bases between. The V gene's germline CDR1 is SEHNR and CDR2 FQNEAQ (reference sequence). The CDR3 runs 14 residues. As DNA, the CDR3 is TGTGCCAGCAGCTTAGTGGGCAACGGAAACACCATATATTTT. It translates to CASSLVGNGNTIYF.

This clone was found a few times. This chain uses TRBV19 with TRBJ1-1, with TRBD1 matching over 9 bases. The CDR3 sequence is 15 residues long. From germline, CDR1 is LNHDA and CDR2 SQIVND (reference sequence). J gave up 2 bases and V 9 bases, and 10 bases lay outside the gene matches. CDR3 protein: CARNDRGGFNTEAFF. The CDR3 nucleotides are TGTGCCAGAAATGACAGGGGGGGCTTTAACACTGAAGCTTTCTTT. Variable domain in full (rest from reference TRBV19 and TRBJ1-1): DGGITQSPKYLFRKEGQNVTLSCEQNLNHDAMYWYRQDPGQGLRLIYYSQIVNDFQKGDIAEGYSVSREKKESFPLTVTSAQKNPTAFYLCARNDRGGFNTEAFFGQGTRLTVV.

The rearrangement joins TRBV7-3 to TRBJ2-3; 7 bases fit TRBD1. Germline V lookup: CDR1 SGHTA, CDR2 FQGTGA. The CDR3 has 16 residues. The junction had 9 bases not matched to a gene; V was cut back by 4 bases and J by 2 bases. CDR3 residues: CASSSRQGRSTDTQYF. DNA for the CDR3: TGTGCCAGCAGCTCTCGACAGGGCCGCTCCACAGATACGCAGTATTTT.

The rearrangement uses TRBV7-9 and TRBJ2-3; TRBD1 might be the D (6 bases). The germline CDR1 and CDR2 sequences are SEHNR and FQNEAQ (reference sequence). V was clipped by 6 bases and J by 0 bases, with 16 bases between them. CDR3 length: 16 amino acids. The DNA of the CDR3 is TGTGCCAGCAGAAGAACTGGGACAACTAGCACAGATACGCAGTATTTT. Encoded protein: CASRRTGTTSTDTQYF.

J is TRBJ1-5 and V is TRBV3-1 (or the pseudogene TRBV3-2); no firm D call. The CDR3 extends over 16 amino acids. The V end was cut by 1 base, the J end by 0 bases, with 10 bases between. Germline values: CDR1 LGHDT, CDR2 YNNKEL (reference sequence). Here the CDR3 reads CASSQGGHLSNQPQHF. The CDR3 DNA reads as TGTGCCAGCAGCCAAGGAGGGCATCTTAGCAATCAGCCCCAGCATTTT.

V is TRBV15 and J is TRBJ2-1, with TRBD1 identical over 7 bases. V lost 0 bases and J lost 2; bases outside the gene matches: 4. CDR3 length: 16 amino acids. Looked up from germline, CDR1 is LNHNV and CDR2 is YYDKDF (reference sequence). CDR3 nucleotide sequence: TGTGCCACCAGCAGAGAACTAGGGGGCGCCTACAATGAGCAGTTCTTC. Protein product: CATSRELGGAYNEQFF.

J is TRBJ2-1 and V is TRBV7-2; 11 bases agree with TRBD2. CDR1 is SGHTA and CDR2 is FQGNSA in the germline V gene. The CDR3 is 15 amino acids. V shed 4 bases, J shed 7 bases, and the junction held 6 bases outside the gene matches. The DNA for the CDR3 is TGTGCCAGCAGCTCCAGGACTAGCGGGCAAAATGAGCAGTTCTTC. Translating gives CASSSRTSGQNEQFF.

The chain carries TRBV5-6 and TRBJ1-2; 9 bases agree with TRBD1. V shed 4 bases, J shed 0 bases, and the junction held 4 bases outside the gene matches. This CDR3 is built from 15 residues. The germline gives CDR1 SGHDT, CDR2 YYEEEE. DNA of the CDR3: TGTGCCAGCAGCGCAGGGACAGGGACTAACTATGGCTACACCTTC. Translation: CASSAGTGTNYGYTF.

V and J are TRBV9 and TRBJ1-2; D gene unclear. The CDR3 is 14 amino acids. The germline CDR1 and CDR2 sequences are SGDLS and YYNGEE. V was pared by 0 bases and J by 4 bases, with 10 bases between. As DNA, the CDR3 is TGTGCCAGCAGCGTAGCGGGATCTTTCTATGGCTACACCTTC. This codes for CASSVAGSFYGYTF.

A single count supports this clone. The V gene is TRBV11-2, the J gene TRBJ2-2; TRBD1 might be the D (5 bases). This CDR3 contains 13 residues. The germline V gene has CDR1 SGHAT and CDR2 FQNNGV. Between the trimmed V and J ends, which lost 1 base and 7 bases, there was a span of 7 bases. CDR3 bases: TGTGCCAGCAGCTTAGGGGGCCTCGGGGAGCTGTTTTTT. This encodes CASSLGGLGELFF.

This chain uses TRBV25-1 with TRBJ2-3; TRBD2 matches 8 bases. This CDR3 region has 14 residues. Germline assignment: CDR1 MGHDK and CDR2 SYGVNS. V trimming: 3 bases; J trimming: 3 bases; junction bases outside the gene matches: 2. CDR3 nucleotides: TGTGCCAGCAGTGATAGCGGGGTAACAGATACGCAGTATTTT. Residues: CASSDSGVTDTQYF.